This T cell receptor beta chain derives from a study of vaccination and CD4 T cells after COVID-19 (dated 2022 in TCRdb). Context from the whole study: The convalescent cohort included six males and four females, with two Hispanic individuals, seven Caucasians, two Asians and one multiracial person. Each participant got two doses of either the Pfizer-BioNTech BNT162b2 vaccine (n=8) or the Moderna mRNA-1273 vaccine (n=2). Post-COVID blood samples were collected from convalescent patients a median of about 92 days after diagnosis, with a range of roughly 30 to 161 days. Post-vaccine blood samples were taken a median of 72 days after the second vaccine dose, with a range of roughly 13 to 250 days. Culture stimuli were overlapping spike peptide pools from SARS-CoV-2 and from the common cold coronaviruses HCoV-NL63, HCoV-OC43 and HCoV-229E. Control cultures used a CEFX viral epitope pool as positive control, an HIV-1 Nef peptide pool as negative control, or no peptide. In ten to eleven COVID-19 convalescent patients and 4 infection-naive healthy vaccine recipients, the spike-specific CD4+ TCR repertoire before mRNA vaccination was compared with the repertoire after mRNA vaccination. At the TCR clonotype level, an earlier paper using these donors assessed memory CD4+ T cell crossreactivity between SARS-CoV-2 and common cold coronavirus spike proteins.

This clonotype is hyperexpanded (1% or more). Its recognized antigen is unknown. The sample holds no much larger clone one base away, and base qualities are not on file. Overall results and qualifications from the work: The number of convalescent patients in the study was relatively small, and the study did not examine early timepoints following natural infection. An increase in the median number of SARS-CoV-2-reactive clonotypes from roughly 20 after infection to 38 after vaccination was observed, but the change was not found to be significant. In convalescent patients, a median roughly 86% of post-vaccine SARS-CoV-2-reactive clones were detected only after vaccination, suggesting vaccine-specific priming. Of the vaccine-specific clones found in convalescent patients, nearly all (304 of 307) were mono-reactive for SARS-CoV-2 spike instead of being cross-reactive with common cold coronaviruses.

CDR1 and CDR2 are read off the germline V gene as SNHLY and FYNNEI. V and J are trimmed by 5 bases and 6 bases, and the gene matches miss 9 bases of the junction. Taken from cysteine to phenylalanine, the CDR3 has 16 residues. The CDR3 DNA has 48 bases and is translated from base 1. The treatment or condition tag for this specimen amounts to: approximately 11-day PBMC culture with coronavirus spike peptide pools or control peptides (ViraFEST assay). CD4+ T cells from unexposed donors were collected before the COVID-19 pandemic (2011-2018). To expand antigen-specific T cells with peptide pools and then pick out the expanded clonotypes through TCR sequencing, the study relied on the ViraFEST assay. Each well held roughly 2.2 million PBMCs cultured in IMDM containing roughly 5.4% human AB serum and around 10 IU/ml IL-2, with 7.5 to 10 ug/ml peptide pools added. On days 3 and 7, half of the culture medium was replaced with fresh IL-2-containing medium. After less than twelve days of culture, CD4+ T cells were isolated by negative selection with the EasySep CD4+ T cell isolation kit. As cell numbers permitted, CD4+ T cells from unexposed donors were tested for reactivity to SARS-CoV-2 S and N and to four common cold coronavirus spike pools. PBMCs were separated from whole blood using Ficoll-Paque Plus gradient centrifugation and then either used fresh or cryopreserved at -140C. In general, triplicate wells were set up for every culture condition. Leukapheresis product for the unexposed donors was bought commercially.

Libraries came from PCR. At the Johns Hopkins FTIC core, DNA from the cultured CD4+ T cells underwent TCR sequencing with the Oncomine TCR Beta short-read assay. Genomic DNA was extracted from the cultured CD4+ T cells with the QIAamp micro DNA kit. Oncomine TCR Beta libraries made from cultured CD4+ T cells were pooled using unique dual indexes and sequenced on an Illumina iSeq 100. From the authors' description of their analysis: Non-productive sequences were filtered out, and CDR3s that did not start with C, did not end with F or W, or were shorter than 7 amino acids were discarded. The MANAFEST web application was used to identify antigen-specific clonotypes by comparing peptide-stimulated wells against reference wells and other culture wells. Positive clones required FDR below 0.05, an odds ratio above 5, and productive frequency above 0.1% in at least two of three replicate wells. A clonotype counted as cross-reactive if it showed significant expansion both in the SARS-CoV-2 spike wells and in at least one common cold coronavirus spike condition. Similarity between CDR3 sequences was evaluated in R version 3.6.1 using Levenshtein distances (stringdist) and unrooted phylogenetic trees (ape). Through fastp at Q25 and MiXCR, TCRdb rebuilt clones from the public reads, retaining in-frame beta chains. Identical CDR3 proteins give one entry, which carries the most common genes and DNA. The V and J calls were not made by the authors but by TCRdb's processing. Within this sample are about 4,600 distinct CDR3 sequences, with more than 55% of them counted one time only. The top ten clonotypes cover roughly 40% of the sample.

This receptor was identified in a human donor in good health. The sample consisted of CD4+ T cells from blood, cultured in vitro. The receptor chain draws on TRBV2 and TRBJ2-7; the junction holds 14 bases that match TRBD2. The DNA sequence is TGTGCCAGCAGTTCCGGGACTAGCGGGAGCAATGGCGAGCAGTACTTC. Its protein is CASSSGTSGSNGEQYF. Joined to the reference TRBV2 and TRBJ2-7 proteins, this CDR3 gives the full variable domain: EPEVTQTPSHQVTQMGQEVILRCVPISNHLYFYWYRQILGQKVEFLVSFYNNEISEKSEIFDDQFSVERPDGSNFTLKIRSTKLEDSAMYFCASSSGTSGSNGEQYFGPGTRLTVT.